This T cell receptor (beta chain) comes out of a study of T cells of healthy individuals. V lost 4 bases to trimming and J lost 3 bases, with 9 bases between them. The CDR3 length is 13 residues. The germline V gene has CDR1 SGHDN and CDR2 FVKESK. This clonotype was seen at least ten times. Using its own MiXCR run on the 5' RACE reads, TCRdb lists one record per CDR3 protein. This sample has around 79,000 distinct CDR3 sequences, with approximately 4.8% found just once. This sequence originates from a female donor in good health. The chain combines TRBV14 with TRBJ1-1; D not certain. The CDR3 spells CASSPLGDTEAFF. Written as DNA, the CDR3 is TGTGCCAGCAGCCCCCTCGGGGACACTGAAGCTTTCTTT.